This paragraph reports one T cell receptor (beta chain). The data originate from a study of patients and donors after allogeneic stem cell transplantation. The CDR3 is 16 amino acids. Germline V gene lookup returns CDR1 SGDLS and CDR2 YYNGEE. V was pared by 5 bases and J by 1 base, with 13 bases between. From the RT-PCR reads, TCRdb called clonotypes with MiXCR, one entry per CDR3 protein. The top ten hold 25% to 35% of the sample, which has about 200,000 distinct CDR3 sequences, less than 45% seen once. The V call is TRBV9, the J call TRBJ2-6; the D gene could be TRBD1 or TRBD2 (5 bases each). This clonotype was sampled from a human donor who was either an allogeneic HSCT recipient or a stem cell or donor lymphocyte infusion donor (not recorded which). It is not recorded whose cells these are; they may come from a transplant donor. The sample was blood, either unsorted or a sorted T cell fraction (not recorded which). The CDR3 sequence is CASRGTVVSGANVLTF. CDR3 sequence (DNA): TGTGCCAGCAGGGGGACGGTCGTGTCTGGGGCCAACGTCCTGACTTTC.